This T cell receptor (beta chain) was retrieved from a study of cytomegalovirus exposure and HLA in healthy donors. Study summary: A later analysis reported the same platform for the approximately 110 validation repertoires and the roughly 700 first-cohort repertoires.

V lost 4 bases to trimming and J lost 2 bases, with 11 bases between them. The CDR3 has 14 residues. Germline-derived CDR1 and CDR2 are PRHDT and FYEKMQ (reference sequence). Study-level points and caveats: According to a subsequent analysis, TCR clusters identified in the first cohort showed a tendency to co-occur across the approximately 130 validation repertoires. Researchers counted around 180 TCR beta chains as cytomegalovirus-associated.

Remarks on this clone: Its antigen is not known.

Only in-frame clones appear in the TCRdb table, and some are missing; sequencing was by immunoSEQ multiplex PCR. The top ten hold over 0.7% of the sample, which has 280,000 or so clones, approximately 87% seen once. While the first cohort had 600 to 800 subjects, the donors belonged to the separate validation cohort of roughly 130 subjects. This TCR was sampled from a woman aged 18-30 years in good health and CMV-seronegative. This chain joins TRBV13 and TRBJ2-5; TRBD1 is a possible D gene (6 bases). Sequencing input: PBMCs. CDR3 residues: CASSSQDRQETQYF. The CDR3 DNA follows: TGTGCCAGCAGCTCCCAGGACAGACAAGAGACCCAGTACTTC.